This T cell receptor beta chain was found in a study of cytomegalovirus exposure and HLA in healthy donors. The CDR3 totals 13 residues. Germline V CDR1 and CDR2: MNHEY, SVGAGI. The germline V and J ends were trimmed by 2 bases and 8 bases, with 9 bases remaining between them. The PCR had 60 Vbeta and 13 Jbeta primers. Sequencing used immunoSEQ multiplex PCR; TCRdb keeps in-frame clones, though not all of them. Here the sample table reports about 40,000 clones. Specimen: PBMCs. The V call is TRBV6-5, the J call TRBJ1-4; D remains ambiguous. The clonotype originates from a man in his forties in good health and CMV-seropositive. DNA of the CDR3: TGTGCCAGCAGTTACACAAGGGAGGAAAAACTGTTTTTT. This translates into CASSYTREEKLFF.